The 8 T cell receptor beta chains reported below all come from one sample, sequenced in a study of radiation and T cells in renal cell carcinoma. Only in-frame clones appear in the TCRdb table, and some are missing; sequencing was by immunoSEQ multiplex PCR. The data hold about 88,000 clones, with less than 90% observed a single time. The time point here: baseline pretreatment blood. Sample treatment: 15 Gy SBRT to primary tumor, nephrectomy 4 weeks later. This specimen consisted of blood, obtained from a patient whose treatment included radiotherapy and nephrectomy. Every receptor here comes from a man between 45 and 60 years old with renal cell carcinoma.

Concerning this clone itself: The sample has other DNA sequences that encode this CDR3 too. Here the CDR3 reads CASSYSLNTEAFF. In nucleotides, the CDR3 is TGTGCCAGCAGTTACTCGCTGAACACTGAAGCTTTCTTT. The chain has TRBV6-5 and TRBJ1-1; D uncertain. This CDR3 spans 13 amino acids. V gave up 0 bases and J gave up 0 bases, with 2 bases separating them. Looked up from germline, CDR1 is MNHEY and CDR2 is SVGAGI.

The rearrangement joins TRBV5-4 to TRBJ2-5; D is perhaps TRBD1 or TRBD2 (5 bases each). This CDR3 region has 13 residues. In germline, CDR1 is SGHNT, CDR2 YYREEE (reference sequence). The V end lost 3 bases, the J end lost 1 base, and 7 bases lay between the germline ends. The CDR3 is CASSSGTQETQYF. In DNA form, the CDR3 reads TGTGCCAGCAGCTCGGGGACCCAAGAGACCCAGTACTTC.

J is TRBJ1-1 and V is TRBV19; D uncertain. The CDR3 is made up of 11 amino acids. Germline V gene sequence: CDR1 LNHDA, CDR2 SQIVND (reference sequence). V was clipped by 10 bases and J by 8 bases, with 14 bases between them. The CDR3 reads CATRLMGEAFF. The CDR3 nucleotides are TGTGCCACGAGACTTATGGGGGAAGCTTTCTTT.

The chain carries TRBV29-1 and TRBJ1-2; no firm D call. Trimming cost V 8 bases and J 1 base, with 14 bases left between them. CDR1 and CDR2 (germline): SQVTM, ANQGSEA. The CDR3 loop spans 13 amino acids. The CDR3 DNA reads TGCAGCTCCGAGAGACGGGGTAACTATGGCTACACCTTC. Protein: CSSERRGNYGYTF.

The chain joins TRBV5-1 to TRBJ1-2, with D unresolved. This CDR3 has 13 residues. V was pared by 2 bases and J by 2 bases, with 7 bases between. Looked up from germline, CDR1 is SGHRS and CDR2 is YFSETQ. CDR3 sequence (DNA): TGCGCCAGCAGCTTCGGAGAAAACTATGGCTACACCTTC. Protein: CASSFGENYGYTF. Based on the CDR3 plus reference TRBV5-1 and TRBJ1-2, the full variable domain is KAGVTQTPRYLIKTRGQQVTLSCSPISGHRSVSWYQQTPGQGLQFLFEYFSETQRNKGNFPGRFSGRQFSNSRSEMNVSTLELGDSALYLCASSFGENYGYTFGSGTRLTVV.

The V gene is TRBV7-8, the J gene TRBJ2-7; a weak D match, TRBD1 (6 bases). The CDR3 consists of 13 residues. Trimming pared 5 bases from V and 6 bases from J, leaving 14 bases between. Per the germline V gene, CDR1 is SGHVS and CDR2 is FQNEAQ. Here the CDR3 DNA reads TGTGCCAGCAGCATAAACAGGGAACGCGAGCAGTACTTC. It codes for CASSINREREQYF.

This clone turned up a few times. The CDR3 sequence is CASSLGGTLNTEAFF. The CDR3 coding sequence is TGTGCCAGCAGCTTAGGGGGGACTCTGAACACTGAAGCTTTCTTT. The V call is TRBV7-9, the J call TRBJ1-1; a possible D gene is TRBD1 (5 bases). The V gene's germline CDR1 is SEHNR and CDR2 FQNEAQ (reference sequence). CDR3 length: 15 amino acids. With 1 base removed from V and 0 bases from J, the gap between germline ends came to 9 bases. The full variable domain, rest sourced from reference TRBV7-9 and TRBJ1-1, is DTGVSQNPRHKITKRGQNVTFRCDPISEHNRLYWYRQTLGQGPEFLTYFQNEAQLEKSRLLSDRFSAERPKGSFSTLEIQRTEQGDSAMYLCASSLGGTLNTEAFFGQGTRLTVV.

V usage is TRBV10-1 and J usage is TRBJ1-2, with D tentatively TRBD1 (6 bases). Trimming removed 6 bases from V and 1 base from J, with 15 bases in between. CDR3 length: 15 residues. Per the germline V gene, CDR1 is WNHNN and CDR2 is SYGVQD (reference sequence). This CDR3 reads CASSLRDILNYGYTF. The CDR3 nucleotides are TGCGCCAGCAGCCTAAGGGACATACTTAACTATGGCTACACCTTC.